This T cell receptor (beta chain) was profiled in a study of blood T cell repertoires in COVID-19. Looking at the study overall: Collection of acute and convalescent COVID-19 samples took place in the United States, Italy and Spain.

The method was immunoSEQ multiplex PCR; TCRdb's version includes in-frame clones alone and lacks a portion of them. The table records 150,000 to 200,000 clones, approximately 84% of them present only once. Adults between roughly 18 and 89 years of age took part from under 25 US areas. Germline V gene sequence: CDR1 MNHNS, CDR2 SASEGT. The ends were cut back, 3 bases at V and 1 base at J, with 9 bases in the middle. The CDR3 totals 14 residues. This chain connects TRBV6-1 to TRBJ2-5; D may be TRBD1 (5 bases). The sequence derives from a man aged 45-60 years who had recovered from COVID-19. The sequenced material came from PBMCs or T cells enriched from blood (not recorded which). The CDR3: CASSEVTGQETQYF. The CDR3 nucleotides are TGTGCCAGCAGTGAGGTAACAGGCCAAGAGACCCAGTACTTC.